The sequence of this T cell receptor (beta chain) was determined in a study of shared clonotypes between healthy human individuals. Regarding the study as a whole: Sequencing depth was a factor that was expected to affect clonotype sharing among donors.

The CDR3 runs to 13 residues. V was shortened by 5 bases and J by 2 bases, with 8 bases between the two germline ends. From germline, CDR1 is MNHNS and CDR2 SASEGT. Investigators spread the genomic DNA of each subset evenly over several immunoSEQ plates. An approximately 210 ng quantity of DNA, roughly 30,000 T cell genomes, went into the sorted-subset replicate PCRs. Only in-frame clones appear in the TCRdb table, and some are missing; sequencing was by immunoSEQ multiplex PCR. The sample has hundreds of thousands of clones, approximately 95% seen once. With regard to this clone: Its antigen is currently unknown.

Sequenced material: naive CD4+ T cells sorted from blood. This sample's subset: CD45RA+ positively selected. The chain combines TRBV6-1 with TRBJ2-3, with a tentative D call TRBD2 (5 bases). This TCR was recovered from a young woman in good health. CDR3 protein: CASSQRFTDTQYF. CDR3 DNA: TGTGCCAGCAGTCAGCGGTTCACAGATACGCAGTATTTT.